Described below is a single TCR beta chain sequence and its context. What it binds is not known. The sample comes from a study of T cells after yellow fever vaccination. General observations from the study: Weaker, the secondary response had a peak occurring faster, on day 5 versus 15.

This CDR3 region has 16 residues. Trimming took 7 bases from V and 0 from J; bases not matched to a gene: 8. From the 5' RACE reads, TCRdb called clonotypes with MiXCR, one entry per CDR3 protein. The data contain some 73,000 distinct CDR3 sequences, approximately 7.5% of them singletons. This receptor was obtained from a man between 25 and 39 years old who received the YFV17D yellow fever vaccine. The chain is built from TRBV12-3 or TRBV12-4 and TRBJ1-1; 10 bases agree with TRBD1. Material: CD8+ T cells sorted from PBMCs, obtained on the day of the yellow fever booster vaccination. The CDR3 loop reads CASTRGQGGMNTEAFF. The CDR3 DNA reads as TGTGCCAGCACACGAGGACAGGGGGGCATGAACACTGAAGCTTTCTTT.